This is a list of T cell receptor beta chains from one sample in a study of CD8 T cells in Susac syndrome. From the immunoSEQ multiplex PCR reads, TCRdb called clonotypes with MiXCR, one entry per CDR3 protein. The sample includes 90,000 to 150,000 distinct CDR3 sequences, approximately 90% seen only once; the top ten take about 0.11%. Sequencing was done on a sample of CD8+ T cells from PBMCs. The receptor source for this set is a human donor in good health. CDR3s include the opening cysteine and the closing phenylalanine or tryptophan. The D gene is left open where the match is weak. Expanded clones get a size class; other rows say once, few or many, or leave the size out.

>16|once|NA|TRBV12-3/TRBV12-4|TRBJ1-5
CASSLVAGRRNQPQHF
TGTGCCAGCAGTTTAGTTGCAGGGCGGCGCAATCAGCCCCAGCATTTT
>13|NA|NA|TRBV11-2|TRBJ1-2
CASGDVGNYGYTF
TGTGCCAGCGGGGACGTCGGGAACTATGGCTACACCTTC
>15|NA|NA|TRBV7-2|TRBJ2-3
CASSETGGSTDTQYF
TGTGCCAGCAGCGAAACAGGTGGCAGCACAGATACGCAGTATTTT
>16|NA|NA|TRBV6-2/TRBV6-3|TRBJ2-1
CASGPRAGLSYNEQFF
TGTGCCAGCGGACCCAGGGCAGGGCTCTCCTACAATGAGCAGTTCTTC
>14|NA|TRBD1|TRBV6-6|TRBJ2-5
CASTYRDRQETQYF
TGTGCCAGCACCTACCGGGACAGACAAGAGACCCAGTACTTC
>18|once|TRBD1|TRBV4-3|TRBJ1-6
CASSQVITQGGSNSPLHF
TGCGCCAGCAGCCAAGTTATTACTCAGGGGGGAAGTAATTCACCCCTCCACTTT
>15|once|NA|TRBV4-3|TRBJ1-1
CASNQDEAMNTEAFF
TGCGCCAGCAACCAAGATGAGGCCATGAACACTGAAGCTTTCTTT
>13|NA|TRBD1|TRBV7-2|TRBJ2-1
CASSRQGRNEQFF
TGTGCCAGCAGTAGACAGGGTCGCAATGAGCAGTTCTTC
>14|NA|NA|TRBV6-5|TRBJ1-4
CASSGTTKGEKLFF
TGTGCCAGCAGCGGAACAACGAAGGGTGAAAAACTGTTTTTT
>14|NA|TRBD2|TRBV10-3|TRBJ2-5
CAIKSGLVEETQYF
TGTGCCATCAAATCGGGACTAGTCGAGGAGACCCAGTACTTC
>13|once|NA|TRBV3-1|TRBJ2-2
CASSQGRTGELFF
TGTGCCAGCAGCCAAGGACGGACCGGGGAGCTGTTTTTT
>17|NA|TRBD2|TRBV6-2/TRBV6-3|TRBJ2-3
CASSPPTSGRMGRTQYF
TGTGCCAGCAGTCCCCCCACTAGCGGGAGGATGGGTCGGACGCAGTATTTT
>15|NA|TRBD1|TRBV5-1|TRBJ2-3
CASSFDRAVADTQYF
TGCGCCAGCAGCTTTGACAGGGCCGTCGCAGATACGCAGTATTTT
>14|NA|NA|TRBV4-3|TRBJ1-4
CASSQNTGIGKLFF
TGCGCCAGCAGCCAGAACACAGGAATCGGGAAACTGTTTTTT
>13|NA|NA|TRBV4-3|TRBJ1-1
CASSQPQATEAFF
TGCGCCAGCAGCCAGCCACAGGCCACTGAAGCTTTCTTT
>14|NA|TRBD2|TRBV28|TRBJ2-5
CASSLSSGWETQYF
TGTGCCAGCAGTTTATCTAGCGGCTGGGAGACCCAGTACTTC
>13|NA|NA|TRBV20-1|TRBJ1-2
CSARDVANHGYTF
TGCAGTGCTAGAGATGTGGCTAATCATGGCTACACCTTC
>13|NA|TRBD2|TRBV28|TRBJ2-3
CASGGGAADTQYF
TGTGCCAGCGGCGGGGGGGCCGCAGATACGCAGTATTTT
>16|NA|NA|TRBV19|TRBJ1-5
CASSIGGTRLLVAQHF
TGTGCCAGTAGTATAGGGGGGACACGCTTGTTAGTGGCCCAGCATTTT
>14|NA|NA|TRBV20-1|TRBJ2-2
CSAEDRMVTGELFF
TGCAGTGCCGAGGACCGGATGGTCACCGGGGAGCTGTTTTTT
>16|NA|TRBD1|TRBV5-4|TRBJ2-7
CASSLDRGNPQGEQYF
TGTGCCAGCAGCTTGGACAGGGGCAACCCCCAGGGCGAGCAGTACTTC
>15|once|TRBD1|TRBV20-1|TRBJ2-3
CSATSGTGGADTQYF
TGCAGTGCTACCTCCGGGACAGGCGGAGCAGATACGCAGTATTTT
>16|NA|NA|TRBV7-9|TRBJ2-2
CASSLVEETNTGELFF
TGTGCCAGCAGCTTAGTCGAAGAAACGAACACCGGGGAGCTGTTTTTT
>16|NA|NA|TRBV21-1|TRBJ1-5
CASSNRSRDGGQPQHF
TGTGCCAGCAGCAACCGTAGCAGGGACGGGGGGCAGCCCCAGCATTTT
>15|NA|NA|TRBV7-2|TRBJ2-1
CASTGLETSYNEQFF
TGTGCCAGCACAGGGCTTGAGACTTCCTACAATGAGCAGTTCTTC
>11|NA|NA|TRBV12-3/TRBV12-4|TRBJ1-1
CASRAGTEAFF
TGTGCCAGCAGAGCAGGCACTGAAGCTTTCTTT
>17|NA|NA|TRBV6-5|TRBJ2-2
CASSYRGQGRITGELFF
TGTGCCAGCAGTTATAGGGGGCAGGGGAGGATAACCGGGGAGCTGTTTTTT
>17|NA|NA|TRBV7-8|TRBJ1-5
CASSLGTSGKSSQPQHF
TGTGCCAGCAGCTTAGGGACGAGCGGGAAATCCAGTCAGCCCCAGCATTTT
>15|NA|NA|TRBV5-1|TRBJ1-1
CASRTAGHQNTEAFF
TGCGCCAGCAGGACGGCGGGACACCAAAACACTGAAGCTTTCTTT
>14|NA|NA|TRBV27|TRBJ1-2
CASSLSFGSGGYTF
TGTGCCAGCAGTTTATCCTTCGGGTCCGGGGGCTACACCTTC
>14|once|NA|TRBV9|TRBJ2-7
CASSVEALRGEQYF
TGTGCCAGCAGCGTAGAGGCCCTGAGAGGCGAGCAGTACTTC
>14|NA|NA|TRBV5-1|TRBJ2-5
CASSNRDSQETQYF
TGCGCCAGCAGCAACCGGGACTCCCAAGAGACCCAGTACTTC
>12|NA|NA|TRBV7-2|TRBJ1-1
CASSLGPGGAFF
TGTGCCAGCAGCTTAGGCCCTGGGGGAGCTTTCTTT
>15|NA|TRBD1|TRBV19|TRBJ1-5
CASSADRGSNQPQHF
TGTGCCAGTAGTGCCGACAGGGGAAGCAATCAGCCCCAGCATTTT
>16|NA|TRBD2|TRBV29-1|TRBJ2-1
CSVIGLAGGPLDEQFF
TGCAGCGTTATCGGACTAGCGGGAGGGCCTTTGGATGAGCAGTTCTTC
>12|NA|NA|TRBV24-1|TRBJ2-1
CATSGGVGEQFF
TGTGCCACCAGTGGGGGGGTGGGTGAGCAGTTCTTC
>14|NA|NA|TRBV19|TRBJ2-7
CASSINPPLSEQYF
TGTGCCAGTAGTATAAATCCGCCCCTCTCCGAGCAGTACTTC
>15|NA|NA|TRBV20-1|TRBJ2-7
CSAIQPGSGSGEQYF
TGCAGTGCTATACAACCGGGTTCCGGATCAGGGGAGCAGTACTTC
>14|NA|NA|TRBV29-1|TRBJ2-7
CSVEGRQGLSEQYF
TGCAGCGTTGAAGGGCGTCAGGGGTTATCCGAGCAGTACTTC
>19|once|TRBD2|TRBV11-2|TRBJ2-1
CASSPRLASGMIVADEQFF
TGTGCCAGCAGCCCACGACTGGCTAGCGGGATGATAGTAGCCGATGAGCAGTTCTTC
>14|once|TRBD2|TRBV6-4|TRBJ2-1
CASSGLAGANEQLF
TGTGCCAGCAGTGGACTAGCGGGAGCCAATGAGCAGCTCTTC
>21|NA|TRBD1|TRBV4-2|TRBJ1-1
CASSQDPDSDRAPNKNTEAFF
TGTGCCAGCAGCCAAGACCCCGACTCTGACAGGGCCCCCAATAAGAACACTGAAGCTTTCTTT
>13|NA|NA|TRBV27|TRBJ1-2
CASSSWGNYGYTF
TGTGCCAGCAGTTCGTGGGGGAACTATGGCTACACCTTC
>17|NA|NA|TRBV5-1|TRBJ1-2
CASSSGIGGPMSGGYTF
TGCGCCAGCAGCTCCGGGATCGGGGGGCCGATGAGCGGGGGCTACACCTTC
>15|NA|NA|TRBV25-1|TRBJ2-2
CASSESLGPTGELFF
TGTGCCAGCAGTGAGTCCCTAGGGCCCACCGGGGAGCTGTTTTTT